Each of the 24 T cell receptor delta chains below was sequenced from the same sample in a study of Vγ9Vδ2 T cells in congenital toxoplasmosis. A single-tube template-switch cDNA reaction was primed with TRGC- and TRDC-specific primers. The TRGC primer was designed to target TRGC1 and TRGC2 alike. With CATT, TCRdb re-called clones from the reads. The sample lists roughly 990 delta-chain clones; around 19% were seen once. Material for sequencing was gamma-delta T cells from blood. Receptor source: a child younger than 10 born to a mother with Toxoplasma gondii infection during pregnancy, either congenitally infected or uninfected (not recorded which).

With respect to this clone: This could be a read error, since a much larger clone is one nucleotide away. The rearrangement uses TRDV2 and TRDJ1, with TRDD2 as a possible D gene (6 bases). Assignment of the J gene here rests on matching the DNA to germline, because TCRdb gives none. This CDR3 contains 19 residues. V was shortened by 0 bases and J by 3 bases, with 25 bases between the two germline ends. CDR1 and CDR2 from the germline V gene are GEAIGNYY and EKD. The CDR3 sequence is CACDTVSGRGPTWADKLIF. CDR3 DNA: TGTGCCTGTGACACCGTATCAGGTAGGGGTCCTACCTGGGCCGATAAACTCATCTTT.

Remarks on this clone: This may stem from a read error, because a much larger clone lies one nucleotide away. The chain links TRDV2 to TRDJ1, with 10 bases that match TRDD3. V was pared by 5 bases and J by 5 bases, with 7 bases of the junction left unmatched. Germline V CDR1 and CDR2: GEAIGNYY, EKD. The CDR3 contains 14 residues. The CDR3 DNA reads as TGTGCCTGTGGTCAACTGGGGGATTTGGATAAACTCATCTTT. It codes for CACGQLGDLDKLIF.

This sequence joins TRDV2 and TRDJ1, with 11 positions matching TRDD3. Here the J gene was assigned by germline matching of the DNA, as TCRdb has none. This CDR3 is built from 20 residues. The junction had 18 bases not matched to a gene; V was cut back by 1 base and J by 3 bases. Germline V lookup: CDR1 GEAIGNYY, CDR2 EKD. CDR3 residues: CACDTLPVGLGDKKADKLIF. As DNA, the CDR3 is TGTGCCTGTGACACGTTACCTGTGGGACTGGGGGATAAAAAGGCCGATAAACTCATCTTT.

By proportion, this clone is large (0.1 to 1%). The chain recombines TRDV3 with TRDJ1, with TRDD3 matching over 10 bases. The trim removed 5 bases at V and 0 bases at J, leaving 21 bases unmatched. CDR1 and CDR2 from the germline V gene are TVYSNPD and GDNSRS (reference sequence). CDR3 length: 19 residues. As DNA, the CDR3 is TGTGCCAACTCCCGTCGTTGCCTACGCTGGGGGATAAACACCGATAAACTCATCTTT. Translating it yields CANSRRCLRWGINTDKLIF.

Points on this clone: Since a far larger clone is one base different, this is likely a read error. There is no V gene call, and the J gene is TRDJ1; the table assigns TRDD3, which was not confirmed against the DNA. This CDR3 region has 19 residues. CDR3 sequence: CALGEQRVLKRSYTDKLIF. The DNA for the CDR3 is TGTGCTCTTGGGGAGCAGCGGGTCCTCAAGAGGTCGTACACCGATAAACTCATCTTT.

A single count supports this clone. With a much larger clone just one base away, this may be a read error. V usage is TRDV2 and J usage is TRDJ3; 8 bases are shared with TRDD3. TCRdb does not report a J gene; here it was assigned by matching the DNA to germline references. The germline V gene encodes CDR1 GEAIGNYY and CDR2 EKD. The length of the CDR3 is 19 residues. The CDR3 here is CAGDTLLGGSSWDTRQMFF. CDR3 bases: TGTGCCGGTGACACCCTACTGGGGGGGAGCTCCTGGGACACCCGACAGATGTTTTTC.

In its sample, this clone was seen once. This may arise from a read error, as a much more abundant clone is one base away. The rearrangement links TRDV2 to TRDJ1; D may be TRDD3 (5 bases). TCRdb does not report a J gene; here it was assigned by matching the DNA to germline references. Per the germline V gene, CDR1 is GEAIGNYY and CDR2 is EKD. This CDR3 has 15 amino acids. CDR3 sequence reads: CARDPVGLYTDKLIF. The CDR3 DNA reads as TGTGCCCGTGACCCCGTGGGGTTGTACACCGATAAACTCATCTTT.

Regarding this clone: This likely came from a read error, as a far larger clone is one base away. Distinct nucleotide sequences in the sample also encode this CDR3. The chain combines TRDV1 with TRDJ2; 9 bases match TRDD3. No J gene was available from TCRdb, and it was assigned here by a germline match of the DNA. The CDR3 sequence is 24 residues long. V was pared by 3 bases and J by 2 bases, with 28 bases of the junction left unmatched. Germline V gives CDR1 TSWWSYY, CDR2 QGS. CDR3 region: CALGDPRPPSRRLGDPALTAQLFF. CDR3 coding DNA: TGTGCTCTTGGGGACCCCCGCCCCCCTTCACGAAGACTGGGGGACCCCGCGTTGACAGCACAACTCTTCTTT.

This clone is large by share. The J gene is TRDJ3, the V gene TRDV2, with a possible D match to TRDD3 (5 bases). The CDR3 is 19 amino acids. V was shortened by 0 bases and J by 1 base, with 15 bases between the two germline ends. The germline V gene has CDR1 GEAIGNYY and CDR2 EKD. The CDR3 DNA follows: TGTGCCTGTGACACCGTAGGGGAAAGGGTATCCTGGGACACCCGACAGATGTTTTTC. Translating gives CACDTVGERVSWDTRQMFF.

Comment on this clone: A much larger clonotype is one base distant, so this may be a read error. The chain combines TRDV1 with TRDJ1; a weak D match, TRDD2 (5 bases). Germline matching of the DNA provided the J gene here, since TCRdb leaves it blank. Germline CDR1 is TSWWSYY and CDR2 is QGS. V was clipped by 1 base and J by 3 bases, with 27 bases between them. The CDR3 runs 20 residues. The CDR3 loop reads CALGEPSFLVPSPYSDKLIF. The CDR3 region has the DNA TGTGCTCTTGGGGAACCCTCCTTTTTGGTCCCCTCTCCCTACTCCGATAAACTCATCTTT.

A remark on this clone: A far larger clone lies a single base away; this is likely a read error. The gene calls are TRDV1 and TRDJ1; 10 bases map to TRDD3. TCRdb is silent on the J gene; assignment here came from matching the DNA to germline. The CDR3 spans 24 residues. The V segment lost 2 bases and the J segment 0 bases; nucleotides outside the gene matches: 27. Germline V gives CDR1 TSWWSYY, CDR2 QGS. CDR3 protein: CALGELKRVPTLTGGSLYTDKLIF. In DNA form, the CDR3 reads TGTGCTCTTGGGGAATTAAAGAGAGTTCCTACCCTCACTGGGGGATCCCTGTACACCGATAAACTCATCTTT.

Sample share makes this clone medium-sized (0.01 to 0.1%). The chain carries TRDV2 and TRDJ3; TRDD3 aligns across 8 bases. This CDR3 region has 20 residues. CDR1 GEAIGNYY and CDR2 EKD come from the germline V gene. Losses at the gene ends were 0 bases for V and 0 bases for J; bases not matched to a gene: 9. CDR3 region: CACDTLTGGRSSWDTRQMFF. CDR3 coding DNA: TGTGCCTGTGACACCCTGACTGGGGGCCGTAGCTCCTGGGACACCCGACAGATGTTTTTC.

This clone was detected a few times. This chain uses TRDV2 with TRDJ3; 11 nucleotides match TRDD3. TCRdb carries no J gene annotation; the J gene was assigned here by matching the DNA with germline. Germline V CDR1 and CDR2: GEAIGNYY, EKD. The junction had 8 bases not matched to a gene; V was cut back by 3 bases and J by 5 bases. The length of the CDR3 is 18 residues. The DNA of the CDR3 is TGTGCCTGTGACCGACTGGGGGATAAGAACAGGGACACCCGACAGATGTTTTTC. Translated, it gives CACDRLGDKNRDTRQMFF.

This clone was detected a few times. One base away lies a much larger clone, so this may be a sequencing read error. This CDR3 is also generated by other DNA sequences in the sample. The V gene is TRDV2, the J gene TRDJ1, with 8 nucleotides matching TRDD3. V was clipped by 1 base and J by 3 bases; unmatched bases: 9. The germline V gene has CDR1 GEAIGNYY and CDR2 EKD. The CDR3 is made up of 16 amino acids. Here the CDR3 DNA reads TGTGCCTGTGACACAATTACTGGGGGGTACGCCGATAAACTCATCTTT. It codes for CACDTITGGYADKLIF.

This clone was detected only a few times. J is TRDJ3 and V is TRDV2; 12 nucleotides line up with TRDD3. No J segment appears in TCRdb, so it was assigned here by matching the sequence to germline. J gave up 0 bases and V 1 base, and 6 bases lay outside the gene matches. This CDR3 has 20 residues. The germline CDR1 and CDR2 sequences are GEAIGNYY and EKD. The CDR3 spells CACDTVWGIRGSWDTRQMFF. The DNA for the CDR3 is TGTGCCTGTGACACGGTCTGGGGGATACGAGGCTCCTGGGACACCCGACAGATGTTTTTC.

Points on this clone: A far larger clone is just one base off, so this is likely a read error. The rearrangement joins TRDV2 to TRDJ1; perhaps TRDD3 as D (8 bases). The J gene, left out of TCRdb, was set here by checking the DNA against germline. Germline V lookup: CDR1 GEAIGNYY, CDR2 EKD. This CDR3 spans 21 amino acids. The germline V and J ends were trimmed by 3 bases and 3 bases, with 34 bases remaining between them. As DNA, the CDR3 is TGTGCCTGTGACGGTCTACCGGGGCTTCCTAAGCAGACTGGGGGTTCCGATAAACTCATCTTT. Translation gives CACDGLPGLPKQTGGSDKLIF.

By share, this clone counts as large. The chain employs TRDV1 and TRDJ2; 10 nucleotides agree with TRDD3. The CDR3 runs to 17 residues. With 3 bases clipped from V and 4 bases from J, the junction kept 8 bases outside the gene matches. Germline CDR1 and CDR2: TSWWSYY and QGS. CDR3 residues: CALGDGVLGDPTAQLFF. CDR3 nucleotide sequence: TGTGCTCTTGGGGACGGTGTACTGGGGGATCCGACAGCACAACTCTTCTTT.

This clone has only a few counts. Since a much larger clone is just one base distant, this may be a read error. The gene calls are TRDV2 and TRDJ1; TRDD3 matches 7 bases. The CDR3 is 15 residues long. CDR1 and CDR2 from the germline V gene are GEAIGNYY and EKD. In DNA, the CDR3 is TGTGCCTATGACCCTCTGGGGATAAGGGCCGATAAACTCATCTTT. Translated: CAYDPLGIRADKLIF.

This clone was observed once. A much larger clone differs by one base, so this may be a read error. This rearrangement joins TRDV2 to TRDJ2; 10 positions agree with TRDD3. TCRdb offers no J gene call, so here the DNA was matched to germline to obtain one. This CDR3 region has 16 residues. CDR1 and CDR2 from the germline V gene are GEAIGNYY and EKD. The CDR3 loop is CACDTVGDTLTAQLFF. As DNA, the CDR3 is TGTGCCTGTGACACCGTGGGGGATACTTTGACAGCGCAACTCTTCTTT.

Regarding this clone: This may stem from a read error, because a much larger clone lies one nucleotide away. The J gene is TRDJ1, the V gene TRDV2, with TRDD3 identical over 9 bases. The J gene is not listed in TCRdb, so it was assigned here from a DNA match to germline. In germline, CDR1 is GEAIGNYY, CDR2 EKD. With 0 bases clipped from V and 3 bases from J, the junction kept 16 bases outside the gene matches. The CDR3 spans 19 residues. This CDR3 reads CACDTVPGIREIKADKLIF. DNA for the CDR3: TGTGCCTGTGACACCGTACCGGGGATACGCGAGATTAAAGCCGATAAACTCATCTTT.

This clone ranks as large (0.1 to 1%). This chain uses TRDV2 with TRDJ1, with 10 bases matching TRDD3. The V gene end was trimmed by 1 base and the J gene end by 1 base; junction bases not matched to a gene: 14. The CDR3 is made up of 19 amino acids. Germline CDR1 is GEAIGNYY and CDR2 is EKD. CDR3 loop: CACDTGGYMDTGGTDKLIF. The CDR3 nucleotides read TGTGCCTGTGACACTGGGGGATACATGGATACGGGGGGCACCGATAAACTCATCTTT.

This chain connects TRDV1 to TRDJ1, with 10 bases identical to TRDD3. CDR3 size: 24 residues. V dropped 4 bases and J dropped 0; count of bases not matched to a gene: 29. Looked up from germline, CDR1 is TSWWSYY and CDR2 is QGS. The CDR3 sequence: CALGVRSFRRRLGDKPGYTDKLIF. The CDR3 DNA reads as TGTGCTCTTGGGGTACGATCTTTCCGTCGGCGGCTGGGGGATAAGCCCGGGTACACCGATAAACTCATCTTT.

In the case of this clone: It may be a read error: a sequence one base away is much more abundant. The chain recombines TRDV2 with TRDJ2; 11 bases align to TRDD3. TCRdb offers no J gene call, so here the DNA was matched to germline to obtain one. V dropped 3 bases and J dropped 1; count of bases not matched to a gene: 3. Germline V gene lookup returns CDR1 GEAIGNYY and CDR2 EKD. The CDR3 totals 16 residues. The CDR3 DNA follows: TGTGCCTGTGACGTACTGGGGGATATTTTGACAGCACAACTCTTCTTT. It translates to CACDVLGDILTAQLFF.

J is TRDJ2 and V is TRDV2; 10 bases are shared with TRDD3. The J gene is not listed in TCRdb, so it was assigned here from a DNA match to germline. With V trimmed by 3 bases and J by 4 bases, 10 bases remained unmatched. The germline V gene has CDR1 GEAIGNYY and CDR2 EKD. The CDR3 runs 17 residues. The CDR3 coding sequence is TGTGCCTGTGACTCCTTGGGGGATACCCCAGGGACAGCACAACTCTTCTTT. Amino acids: CACDSLGDTPGTAQLFF.